The clone carrying this T cell receptor (beta chain) was observed many times. The antigen remains unidentified. This CDR3 region has 15 residues. V dropped 5 bases and J dropped 4 bases, with 14 bases sitting between them. CDR1 and CDR2 (germline): SGHVS, FQNEAQ. This sample stems from a study of regulatory T cells in long-lasting Graves disease. Arm-PCR of CDR3 regions and iRepertoire HTBI primers were used to build TCR beta libraries. TCRdb re-called the multiplex PCR reads through MiXCR, storing one row per CDR3 protein. The data hold roughly 500,000 distinct CDR3 sequences, with around 15% observed a single time. Time point described: newly diagnosed GD, antithyroid drugs for less than 3 months. The authors made the TCR library using RNA they extracted from PBMCs. Overall study findings and caveats: Patients whose Graves' disease persisted exhibited lower TCR diversity than those newly diagnosed.

This sample also appeared in a second study, on T cells in Graves' hyperthyroidism and ophthalmopathy. That report adds: The TCR CDR3 first-round RT-PCR relied on the HTBI primer set. Ophthalmopathy was predicted by the model a median of approximately 6 months ahead of onset.

The source of this sequence is a woman between 50 and 59 years old with Graves disease. The gene calls are TRBV7-8 and TRBJ1-4; unclear D gene. The material sequenced was peripheral blood mononuclear cells (PBMCs), taken at new diagnosis, from a patient treated with antithyroid drugs. This CDR3 is CASSDPGRINEKLFF. The CDR3 DNA is TGTGCCAGCAGCGATCCGGGCCGTATTAATGAAAAACTGTTTTTT.